This T cell receptor beta chain emerged from a study of blood T cell repertoires in COVID-19. This clone was detected once. TCRdb's table, derived via immunoSEQ multiplex PCR, lists solely in-frame clones and lacks some. Counted here are over 200,000 clones, approximately 90% occurring once; the ten biggest clones make up roughly 15%. V lost 3 bases and J lost 5; bases outside the gene matches: 6. In germline, CDR1 is MGHRA, CDR2 YSYEKL. The CDR3 runs to 15 residues. This chain joins TRBV4-1 and TRBJ2-7; 11 nucleotides line up with TRBD1. This TCR derives from a man aged 18 to 29 who had recovered from COVID-19. The specimen sequenced was PBMCs or T cells enriched from blood (not recorded which). CDR3 in DNA: TGCGCCAGCAGCCACCCGGGACAGGGGGTTAACGAGCAGTACTTC. The encoded protein is CASSHPGQGVNEQYF.